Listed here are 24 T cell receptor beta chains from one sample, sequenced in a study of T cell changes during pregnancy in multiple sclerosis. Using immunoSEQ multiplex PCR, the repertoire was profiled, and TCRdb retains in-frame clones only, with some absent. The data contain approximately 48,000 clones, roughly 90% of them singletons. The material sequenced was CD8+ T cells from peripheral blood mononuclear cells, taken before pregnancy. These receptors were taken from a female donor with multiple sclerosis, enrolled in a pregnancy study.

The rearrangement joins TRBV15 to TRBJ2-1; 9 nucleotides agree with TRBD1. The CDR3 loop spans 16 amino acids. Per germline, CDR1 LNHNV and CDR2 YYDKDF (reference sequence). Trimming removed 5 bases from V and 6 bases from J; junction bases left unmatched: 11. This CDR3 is CATSGDGTGGLNEQFF. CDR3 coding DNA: TGTGCCACCAGCGGGGATGGCACAGGGGGCCTCAATGAGCAGTTCTTC.

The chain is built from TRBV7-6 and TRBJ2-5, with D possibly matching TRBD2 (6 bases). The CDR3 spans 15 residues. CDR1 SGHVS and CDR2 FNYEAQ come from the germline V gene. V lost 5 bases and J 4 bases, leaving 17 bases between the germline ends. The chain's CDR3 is CASSPFSGRGETQYF. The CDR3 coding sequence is TGTGCCAGCAGCCCTTTTTCAGGGCGGGGAGAGACCCAGTACTTC.

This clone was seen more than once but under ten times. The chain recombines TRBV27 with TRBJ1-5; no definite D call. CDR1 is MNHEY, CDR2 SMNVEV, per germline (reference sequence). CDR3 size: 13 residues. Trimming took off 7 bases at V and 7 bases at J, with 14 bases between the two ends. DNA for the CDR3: TGTGCCAGCATGGGGAGGGTGGGACAGCCCCAGCATTTT. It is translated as CASMGRVGQPQHF.

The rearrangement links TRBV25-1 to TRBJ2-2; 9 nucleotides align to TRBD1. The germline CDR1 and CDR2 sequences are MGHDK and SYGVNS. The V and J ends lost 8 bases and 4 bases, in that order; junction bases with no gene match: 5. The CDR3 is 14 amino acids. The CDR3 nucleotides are TGTGCCAGCGGGGGACAGGGACCCACCGGGGAGCTGTTTTTT. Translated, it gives CASGGQGPTGELFF.

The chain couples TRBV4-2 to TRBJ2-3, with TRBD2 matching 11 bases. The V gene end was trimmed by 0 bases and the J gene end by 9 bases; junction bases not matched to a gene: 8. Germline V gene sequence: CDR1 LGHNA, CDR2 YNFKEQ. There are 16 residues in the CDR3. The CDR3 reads CASSQDRTSGGPTQYF. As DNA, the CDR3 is TGTGCCAGCAGCCAAGATCGCACTAGCGGGGGCCCAACGCAGTATTTT.

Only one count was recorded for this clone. The CDR3 DNA follows: TGTGCCAGCAGCCAGAAGCTAGCGGGGGGCCCTGATGAGCAGTTCTTC. As protein: CASSQKLAGGPDEQFF. The V and J genes are TRBV4-2 and TRBJ2-1; 11 nucleotides agree with TRBD2. After removal of 3 bases from V and 8 bases from J, the junction contained 9 bases not matched to a gene. In germline, CDR1 is LGHNA, CDR2 YNFKEQ. This CDR3 has 16 residues.

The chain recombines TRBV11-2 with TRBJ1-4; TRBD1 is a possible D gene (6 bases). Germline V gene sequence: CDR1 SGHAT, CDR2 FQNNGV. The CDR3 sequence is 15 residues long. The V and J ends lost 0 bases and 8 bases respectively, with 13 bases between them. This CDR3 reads CASSLETGPYEKLFF. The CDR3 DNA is TGTGCCAGCAGCTTAGAGACAGGTCCTTACGAAAAACTGTTTTTT.

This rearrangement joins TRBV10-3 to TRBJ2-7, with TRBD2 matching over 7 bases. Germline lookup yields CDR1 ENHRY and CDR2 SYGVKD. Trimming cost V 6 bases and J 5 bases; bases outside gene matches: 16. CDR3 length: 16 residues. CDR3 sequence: CAIRQWAAGLGDEQYF. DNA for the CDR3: TGTGCCATCAGACAGTGGGCAGCGGGGCTAGGCGACGAGCAGTACTTC.

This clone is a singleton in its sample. CDR3: CACLGAGGALIKVNEQFF. CDR3 sequence (DNA): TGTGCCTGTTTGGGTGCGGGGGGGGCCCTCATCAAGGTCAATGAGCAGTTCTTC. V is TRBV19 and J is TRBJ2-1; the match to TRBD2 covers 9 bases. The CDR3 totals 18 residues. Germline V CDR1 and CDR2: LNHDA, SQIVND (reference sequence). Trimming cost V 11 bases and J 6 bases; bases outside gene matches: 23.

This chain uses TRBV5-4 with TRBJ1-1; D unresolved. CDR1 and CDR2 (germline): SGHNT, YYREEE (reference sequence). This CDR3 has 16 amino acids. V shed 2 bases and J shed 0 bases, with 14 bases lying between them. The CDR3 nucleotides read TGTGCCAGCAGCTTTTCCGTAGCTTTGATGAACACTGAAGCTTTCTTT. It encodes CASSFSVALMNTEAFF.

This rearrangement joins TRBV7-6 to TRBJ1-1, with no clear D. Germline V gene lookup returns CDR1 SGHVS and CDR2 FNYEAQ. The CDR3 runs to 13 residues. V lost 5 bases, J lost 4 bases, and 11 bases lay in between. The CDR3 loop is CASSQLVVTEAFF. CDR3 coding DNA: TGTGCCAGCAGCCAGTTGGTTGTCACTGAAGCTTTCTTT. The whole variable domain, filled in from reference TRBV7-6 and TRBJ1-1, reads GAGVSQSPRYKVTKRGQDVALRCDPISGHVSLYWYRQALGQGPEFLTYFNYEAQQDKSGLPNDRFSAERPEGSISTLTIQRTEQRDSAMYRCASSQLVVTEAFFGQGTRLTVV.

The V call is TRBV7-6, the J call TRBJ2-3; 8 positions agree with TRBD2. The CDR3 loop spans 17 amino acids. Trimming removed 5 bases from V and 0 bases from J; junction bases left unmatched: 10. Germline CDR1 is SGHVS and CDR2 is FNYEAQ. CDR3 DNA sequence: TGTGCCAGCAGCCGAAGCGGGGGAACCTCTAGCACAGATACGCAGTATTTT. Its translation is CASSRSGGTSSTDTQYF. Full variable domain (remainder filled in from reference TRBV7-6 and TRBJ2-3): GAGVSQSPRYKVTKRGQDVALRCDPISGHVSLYWYRQALGQGPEFLTYFNYEAQQDKSGLPNDRFSAERPEGSISTLTIQRTEQRDSAMYRCASSRSGGTSSTDTQYFGPGTRLTVL.

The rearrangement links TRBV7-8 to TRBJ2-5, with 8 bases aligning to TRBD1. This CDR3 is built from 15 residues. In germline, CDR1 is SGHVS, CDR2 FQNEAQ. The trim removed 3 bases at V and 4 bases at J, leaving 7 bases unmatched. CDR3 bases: TGTGCCAGCAGCTTTGGGACAGGCAGACGAGAGACCCAGTACTTC. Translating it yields CASSFGTGRRETQYF.

CDR3 loop: CASSYQGQVGTGELFF. The CDR3 coding sequence is TGTGCCAGCAGTTACCAGGGACAGGTCGGCACCGGGGAGCTGTTTTTT. V is TRBV6-5 and J is TRBJ2-2; 8 positions agree with TRBD1. With 2 bases clipped from V and 4 bases from J, the junction kept 6 bases outside the gene matches. Germline values: CDR1 MNHEY, CDR2 SVGAGI. The CDR3 contains 16 residues.

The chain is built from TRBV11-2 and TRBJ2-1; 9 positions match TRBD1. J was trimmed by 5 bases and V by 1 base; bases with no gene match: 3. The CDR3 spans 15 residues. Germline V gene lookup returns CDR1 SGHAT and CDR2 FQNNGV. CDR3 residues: CASSLGQGGDNEQFF. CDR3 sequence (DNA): TGTGCCAGCAGCTTAGGACAGGGGGGGGACAATGAGCAGTTCTTC.

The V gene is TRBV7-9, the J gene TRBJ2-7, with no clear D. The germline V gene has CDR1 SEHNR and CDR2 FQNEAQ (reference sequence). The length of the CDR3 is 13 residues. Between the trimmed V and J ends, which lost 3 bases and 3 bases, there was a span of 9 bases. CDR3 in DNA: TGTGCCAGCAGCTTTGACTTCAACTACGAGCAGTACTTC. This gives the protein CASSFDFNYEQYF.

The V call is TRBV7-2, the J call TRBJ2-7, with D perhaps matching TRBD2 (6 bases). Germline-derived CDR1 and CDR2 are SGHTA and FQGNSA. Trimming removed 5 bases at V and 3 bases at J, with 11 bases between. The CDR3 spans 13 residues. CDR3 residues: CASSPFGGYEQYF. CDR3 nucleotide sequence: TGTGCCAGCAGCCCATTCGGGGGCTACGAGCAGTACTTC. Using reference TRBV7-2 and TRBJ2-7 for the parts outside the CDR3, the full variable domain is GAGVSQSPSNKVTEKGKDVELRCDPISGHTALYWYRQSLGQGLEFLIYFQGNSAPDKSGLPSDRFSAERTGGSVSTLTIQRTQQEDSAVYLCASSPFGGYEQYFGPGTRLTVT.

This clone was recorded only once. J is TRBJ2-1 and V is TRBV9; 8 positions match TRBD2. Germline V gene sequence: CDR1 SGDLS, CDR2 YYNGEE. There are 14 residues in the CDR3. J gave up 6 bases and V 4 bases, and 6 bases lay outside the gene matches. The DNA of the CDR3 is TGTGCCAGCAGCCCGGGGGGGAGTTTCAATGAGCAGTTCTTC. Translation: CASSPGGSFNEQFF.

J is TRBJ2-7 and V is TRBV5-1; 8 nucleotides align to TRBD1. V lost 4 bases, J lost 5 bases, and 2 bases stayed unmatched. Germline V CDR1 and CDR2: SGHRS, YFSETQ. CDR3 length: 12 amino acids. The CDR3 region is CASSQGANEQYF. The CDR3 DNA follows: TGCGCCAGCAGCCAGGGGGCGAACGAGCAGTACTTC.

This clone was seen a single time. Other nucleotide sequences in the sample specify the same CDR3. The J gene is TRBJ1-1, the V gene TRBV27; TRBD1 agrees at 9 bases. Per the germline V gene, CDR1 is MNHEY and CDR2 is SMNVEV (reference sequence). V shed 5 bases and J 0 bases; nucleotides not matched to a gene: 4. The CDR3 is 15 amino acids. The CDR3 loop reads CASSPGTGLNTEAFF. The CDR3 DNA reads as TGTGCCAGCAGTCCCGGGACAGGGTTGAACACTGAAGCTTTCTTT.

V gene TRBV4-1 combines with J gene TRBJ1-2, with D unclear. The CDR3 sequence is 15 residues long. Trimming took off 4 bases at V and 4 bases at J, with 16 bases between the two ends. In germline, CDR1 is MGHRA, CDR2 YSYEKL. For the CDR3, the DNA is TGCGCCAGCAGCCCCCTGGAGGGCCGGCCCTATGGCTACACCTTC. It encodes CASSPLEGRPYGYTF.

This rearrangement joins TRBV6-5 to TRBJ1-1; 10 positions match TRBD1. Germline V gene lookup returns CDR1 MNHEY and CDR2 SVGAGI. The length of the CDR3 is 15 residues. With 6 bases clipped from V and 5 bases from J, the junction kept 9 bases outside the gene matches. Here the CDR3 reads CASRKSGTGVTEAFF. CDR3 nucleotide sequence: TGTGCCAGCAGGAAGTCCGGGACAGGGGTAACTGAAGCTTTCTTT.

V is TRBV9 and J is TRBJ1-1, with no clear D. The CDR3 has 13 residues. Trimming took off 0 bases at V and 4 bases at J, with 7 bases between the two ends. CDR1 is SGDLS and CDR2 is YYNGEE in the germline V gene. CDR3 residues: CASSVGRGTEAFF. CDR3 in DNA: TGTGCCAGCAGCGTAGGACGCGGCACTGAAGCTTTCTTT. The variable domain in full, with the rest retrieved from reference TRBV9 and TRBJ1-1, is DSGVTQTPKHLITATGQRVTLRCSPRSGDLSVYWYQQSLDQGLQFLIQYYNGEERAKGNILERFSAQQFPDLHSELNLSSLELGDSALYFCASSVGRGTEAFFGQGTRLTVV.

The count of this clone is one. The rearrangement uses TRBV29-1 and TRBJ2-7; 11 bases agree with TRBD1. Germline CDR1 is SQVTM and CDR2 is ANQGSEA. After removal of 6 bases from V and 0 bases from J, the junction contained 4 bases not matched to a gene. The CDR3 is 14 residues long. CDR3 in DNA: TGCAGCGTCGCCGGGACAGGGGGCTCCTACGAGCAGTACTTC. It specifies CSVAGTGGSYEQYF.